This TCR beta chain is drawn from a study of blood T cell repertoires in COVID-19. Background on the study: T cells, B-cell-depleted T cells, or PBMCs supplied cDNA or gDNA.

The V gene's germline CDR1 is LGHNA and CDR2 YNFKEQ. This CDR3 comprises 15 residues. V lost 0 bases to trimming and J lost 5 bases, with 11 bases between them. Method: immunoSEQ multiplex PCR; TCRdb's copy keeps in-frame clones and lacks some. The sample has about 310,000 clones; around 90% are singletons. This TCR was recovered from a man between 50 and 59 years old with active or convalescent COVID-19. The sample taken for sequencing was peripheral blood. V gene TRBV4-2 combines with J gene TRBJ2-4; possible D gene TRBD1, 6 bases. The CDR3 here is CASSQDGRGENIQYF. The CDR3 bases are TGTGCCAGCAGCCAAGATGGCAGGGGAGAAAACATTCAGTACTTC.